This is a list of T cell receptor beta chains from one sample in a study of technical replicates of blood from a few donors. Using immunoSEQ multiplex PCR, the repertoire was profiled, and TCRdb retains in-frame clones only, with some absent. This sample yields around 83,000 clones, of which about 93% are seen a single time; 0.26% belongs to the top ten. The sequenced material came from T cells isolated from PBMCs. These receptors were taken from a human donor in good health. CDR3s include the opening cysteine and the closing phenylalanine or tryptophan. The D gene is left open where the match is weak. Expanded clones are given a class, and other clones once, few, many or no size at all.

>-|TRBD1|TRBJ2-1|TRBV10-3
CAISVEGAPTTYNEQFF
TGTGCCATCAGTGTTGAGGGGGCGCCCACCACCTACAATGAGCAGTTCTTC
>-|-|TRBJ2-7|TRBV28
CASKHSSYEQYF
TGTGCCAGTAAGCATAGCTCCTACGAGCAGTACTTC
>-|TRBD2|TRBJ2-1|TRBV5-4
CASSWGTSGGVKEQFF
TGTGCCAGCAGCTGGGGGACTAGCGGGGGGGTTAAAGAGCAGTTCTTC
>-|TRBD2|TRBJ2-5|TRBV5-1
CASSLSLSGGLRETQYF
TGCGCCAGCAGCTTGTCTTTATCGGGGGGATTGCGGGAGACCCAGTACTTC
>once|TRBD2|TRBJ2-7|TRBV11-2
CASSPSRAGGSYEQYF
TGTGCCAGCAGCCCTAGCCGAGCGGGGGGCAGTTACGAGCAGTACTTC
>-|-|TRBJ2-4|TRBV5-6
CASSFAPRDIQYF
TGTGCCAGCAGCTTCGCGCCGCGGGACATTCAGTACTTC
>-|-|TRBJ2-7|TRBV7-8
CASRPRTTSVEQYF
TGTGCCAGCAGACCCCGGACTACCTCCGTCGAGCAGTACTTC
>-|-|TRBJ2-7|TRBV7-7
CASSPGLSPLGLAEQYF
TGTGCCAGCAGCCCTGGACTATCCCCCTTAGGTTTGGCCGAGCAGTACTTC
>-|TRBD1|TRBJ2-7|TRBV4-1
CASSQFRDRGLDSYEQYF
TGCGCCAGCAGCCAATTCCGGGACAGGGGGCTGGACTCCTACGAGCAGTACTTC
>-|TRBD2|TRBJ2-7|TRBV29-1
CSVVGSGPTPYEQYF
TGCAGCGTTGTAGGTAGCGGGCCCACTCCATACGAGCAGTACTTC
>-|-|TRBJ2-7|TRBV6-5
CASSATPRAKYEQYF
TGTGCCAGCAGTGCCACCCCGAGAGCAAAGTACGAGCAGTACTTC
>once|-|TRBJ1-3|TRBV30
CAWSVHISGNTIYF
TGTGCCTGGAGTGTACACATCTCTGGAAACACCATATATTTT
>-|TRBD1|TRBJ2-5|TRBV6-1
CASSDTGGQETQYF
TGTGCCAGCAGTGATACAGGGGGCCAAGAGACCCAGTACTTC
>-|TRBD2|TRBJ2-3|TRBV7-7
CASSSSSGTGDTQYF
TGTGCCAGCAGCTCATCTAGCGGGACTGGAGATACGCAGTATTTT
>-|TRBD1|TRBJ2-7|TRBV7-8
CASSLPGGTGGSYEQYF
TGTGCCAGCAGCTTACCTGGAGGGACAGGGGGGTCCTACGAGCAGTACTTC
>-|-|TRBJ1-2|TRBV28
CASTSGANYGYTF
TGTGCCAGCACCTCAGGGGCTAACTATGGCTACACCTTC
>-|-|TRBJ2-6|TRBV15
CATSNFRVSGANVLTF
TGTGCCACCAGCAATTTCAGGGTGTCTGGGGCCAACGTCCTGACTTTC
>-|-|TRBJ2-5|TRBV27
CASSPRLVSSFQETQYF
TGTGCCAGCAGTCCACGACTAGTGTCGTCCTTTCAAGAGACCCAGTACTTC
>once|-|TRBJ2-3|TRBV6-5
CASSYSGRSSTDTQYF
TGTGCCAGCAGTTACTCGGGCCGAAGTAGCACAGATACGCAGTATTTT
>-|-|TRBJ2-2|TRBV9
CASRAPGDPNTGELFF
TGTGCCAGCAGAGCCCCGGGAGACCCGAACACCGGGGAGCTGTTTTTT
>-|-|TRBJ2-7|TRBV4-2
CASSQTGQTYEQYF
TGTGCCAGCAGCCAAACAGGGCAGACCTACGAGCAGTACTTC
>-|-|TRBJ2-7|TRBV9
CASSVIPGGYEQYF
TGTGCCAGCAGCGTAATCCCCGGCGGGTACGAGCAGTACTTC
>-|TRBD2|TRBJ2-7|TRBV6-1
CASSEAPSGRVREQYF
TGTGCCAGCAGTGAAGCGCCTAGCGGGAGGGTGCGCGAGCAGTACTTC
>-|-|TRBJ2-7|TRBV15
CATSGDGISYEQYF
TGTGCCACCAGCGGAGACGGGATCTCCTACGAGCAGTACTTC
>-|TRBD1|TRBJ1-3|TRBV19
CASSGGHSSGNTIYF
TGTGCCAGCTCAGGGGGCCATAGCTCTGGAAACACCATATATTTT
>-|TRBD2|TRBJ2-3|TRBV4-2
CASSQEASGGADTQYF
TGTGCCAGCAGCCAAGAAGCTAGCGGGGGGGCAGATACGCAGTATTTT
>-|TRBD2|TRBJ2-7|TRBV2
CASGTSGDRAYEQYF
TGTGCCAGCGGGACTAGCGGGGACCGTGCCTACGAGCAGTACTTC
>once|TRBD2|TRBJ2-7|TRBV4-1
CASSQAPSGRANEQYF
TGCGCCAGCAGCCAAGCCCCTAGCGGGAGGGCCAACGAGCAGTACTTC
>once|TRBD1|TRBJ1-2|TRBV28
CASSSQWTGYNYGYTF
TGTGCCAGCAGTTCTCAATGGACAGGGTATAACTATGGCTACACCTTC
>-|-|TRBJ2-4|TRBV2
CASSVSSGNIQYF
TGTGCCAGCAGTGTGTCAAGCGGGAACATTCAGTACTTC
>-|-|TRBJ2-3|TRBV7-6
CASSHSGAVTDTQYF
TGTGCCAGCAGTCATTCAGGGGCCGTCACAGATACGCAGTATTTT
>-|TRBD2|TRBJ2-7|TRBV18
CASSRVREGLYEQYF
TGTGCCAGCTCGCGGGTGCGGGAGGGCCTATACGAGCAGTACTTC
>-|-|TRBJ2-7|TRBV12-5
CASGFMSGPSDTQTWYF
TGTGCTAGTGGTTTTATGTCGGGTCCTTCGGATACTCAGACGTGGTACTTC